This TCR beta chain was sequenced during a study of identical twins. TCRdb called the 5' RACE reads again in MiXCR, with one record for every CDR3 protein. The sample contains some 590,000 distinct CDR3 sequences, approximately 9.6% of which appear only once. There are a few counts of this clonotype. CDR3 length: 15 residues. Germline CDR1 is GTSNPN and CDR2 is SVGIG (reference sequence). The trim removed 1 base at V and 6 bases at J, leaving 7 bases unmatched. The data also belong to a second study, concerning yellow fever vaccine responses in identical twins.

The receptor was isolated from a young woman in good health. The chain joins TRBV30 to TRBJ2-5; 11 nucleotides align to TRBD1. Material for sequencing was PBMCs. The CDR3 region has the DNA TGTGCCTGGAGTGCCGGGACAGGGGGTATGAAGACCCAGTACTTC. Its protein is CAWSAGTGGMKTQYF. The entire variable domain, with the rest obtained from reference TRBV30 and TRBJ2-5, is as follows: SQTIHQWPATLVQPVGSPLSLECTVEGTSNPNLYWYRQAAGRGLQLLFYSVGIGQISSEVPQNLSASRPQDRQFILSSKKLLLSDSGFYLCAWSAGTGGMKTQYFGPGTRLLVL.